This T cell receptor beta chain was captured by sequencing in a study of molecular identifiers for immune sequencing clone quantification (dated by TCRdb to 2017 to 2018). Background on the whole study: In a replicate experiment, RNA from roughly 18,000 or 92,000 naive CD8 T cells was split into five aliquots, four of which were sequenced. The study was a methods study using CD8 T cells to benchmark molecular-identifier clustering-based TCR repertoire sequencing (MIDCIRS) and TCR RNA copy counting. What the research found in general, with its limitations: The sizes of highly expanded clones could end up underestimated when identical TCR molecules share a barcode. Modeling indicated approximately 3.1 TCR RNA copies recovered per cell, compared with 9.5 to 10 by digital PCR, which implies a capture efficiency of around 30%. Spiked-in Jurkat TCR RNA equivalent to a single cell was reported to be detectable even among approximately 900,000 naive CD8 T cells. Naive libraries contained spiked-in Jurkat TCR RNA (approximately 10 copies' worth), which is not part of the donor repertoire. In CMV-specific effector cells, over 98% of molecules were held by clones above 20 RNA copies, whereas under 1% of molecules were held by such clones in naive cells. When barcode sub-clustering was omitted, TCR diversity was inflated by chimeric consensus sequences, with chimeras reaching as high as 47%.

Details on this clonotype: Its antigen is unknown. Base-call qualities are not available, and no considerably larger clone is one nucleotide away.

Libraries were made using PCR. Sequencing relied on a NextSeq 500. Bulk TCR libraries were prepared as previously described, using TCR primers listed in Table S5. Purification of total RNA was performed with the Qiagen AllPrep DNA/RNA kit. Before any analysis, reads coming from multiple sequencing runs of the same library were combined into one pool. The authors' pipeline ran thus. Only reads with exact TCR constant sequence were kept, trimmed to 150 nt, and grouped by their 12-nt molecular barcodes. Reads in each barcode group were sub-clustered using a 15% Levenshtein threshold, and a quality-weighted consensus sequence was built for each RNA molecule. Non-functional sequences were discarded, and so were lower-count sequences lying one edit away from another sequence. Based on fitting two negative binomial distributions, any barcode sub-cluster with under 20% of the maximum read count was discarded. TCRdb reran the public reads through fastp at Q25 and MiXCR, keeping productive beta chains. Every distinct CDR3 protein forms one entry, paired with its most common genes and DNA. The V and J calls shown here were made by TCRdb, not taken from the authors' results. The sample profile shows some 590,000 distinct CDR3 sequences; roughly 23% of them were found once. The ten largest clonotypes hold about 0.84% of the sample.

Naive CD8 T cell libraries were made from approximately 20,000 to 1,000,000 sorted cells using 10%, 30% or 50% of purified RNA. On a BD FACSAria II, naive CD8 T cells were FACS-sorted as CD8+CD4-CCR7+CD45RA+ and collected into RLT Plus buffer. Around 11 TCR copies' worth of Jurkat RNA were spiked into about 20,000-1,000,000 naive CD8 T cell samples to test detection sensitivity. Enrichment of CD8 T cells was done with RosetteSep CD8+ T Cell Enrichment Cocktail plus Ficoll-Paque, and ACK red cell lysis came afterward. Sequenced input: naive CD8+ T cells from blood, with Jurkat cell RNA spiked in. Reading the label with the study, this specimen's cell subset or site is: FACS-sorted CD8+CD4-CCR7+CD45RA+ naive T cells. This clonotype was obtained from a human donor in good health. Some libraries in this study had Jurkat cell RNA spiked in.

The CDR3 region reads CASSLISSRETQYF. The sequenced DNA is TGTGCCAGCAGCTTAATTAGCAGCCGAGAGACCCAGTACTTC. Rearrangement joined TRBV13 to TRBJ2-5, with the D gene call left open. Its CDR3 holds 14 amino acids, cysteine through phenylalanine. Just the 42-base CDR3 DNA is kept, in frame starting at base 1. CDR1 and CDR2 are drawn from the germline V gene (reference sequence): PRHDT, FYEKMQ. Deletion took 2 bases off V and 4 bases off J, with a span of 11 bases between the germline ends.